This T cell receptor beta chain was recorded in a study of cytomegalovirus exposure and HLA in healthy donors. PCR amplification relied on 60 Vbeta primers (plus 13 Jbeta primers). Per the study methods: About 10 million of about 80 million unique TCR beta chains were shared, per a later count. The table came from immunoSEQ multiplex PCR; TCRdb's copy has only in-frame clones and leaves some out. Clone size and the V and J calls come from that table; the DNA yielded D and trimming. This table holds approximately 150,000 clones, over 70% found once. The CDR3 has 13 residues. Per the germline V gene, CDR1 is KGHSH and CDR2 is LQKENI. Trimming stripped 3 bases from V and 5 bases from J, with 10 bases between.

The receptor was derived from a man between 50 and 59 years old in good health and CMV-seropositive. What was sequenced was PBMCs. The rearrangement joins TRBV18 to TRBJ2-5, with D hard to call. The CDR3 DNA reads as TGTGCCAGCTCACCCTCGGCGGCCGAGACCCAGTACTTC. Protein: CASSPSAAETQYF.